A single sample is the source of the 10 T cell receptor beta chains below, sequenced in a study of OX40 agonist ivuxolimab in advanced cancers. The assay was immunoSEQ multiplex PCR, and TCRdb's table has in-frame clones only and misses some. This repertoire shows 90,000 to 100,000 clones, about 85% found once; its top ten account for about 4.1%. Sequencing used CD4+ or CD8+ T cells sorted from blood, obtained in a trial of the OX40 agonist ivuxolimab. These receptors all come from an adult with an advanced solid tumor such as melanoma, head and neck, liver or kidney cancer.

V is TRBV9 and J is TRBJ1-6; 8 bases are a match to TRBD1. V lost 3 bases, J lost 12 bases, and 8 bases stayed unmatched. The CDR3 is 14 amino acids. CDR1 is SGDLS and CDR2 is YYNGEE in the germline V gene. The CDR3 coding sequence is TGTGCCAGCAGCGAGGACAGGGAGAATATACCCCTCCACTTT. It specifies CASSEDRENIPLHF.

V is TRBV6-6 and J is TRBJ2-7; possibly TRBD1 for D (5 bases). Trimming pared 5 bases from V and 6 bases from J, leaving 17 bases between. The CDR3 spans 14 residues. Germline V gene sequence: CDR1 MNHNY, CDR2 SVGAGI (reference sequence). The CDR3: CASSQGLLPSEQYF. The CDR3, as DNA: TGTGCCAGCAGTCAGGGCCTCCTCCCCTCCGAGCAGTACTTC.

For the CDR3, the DNA is TGTGCCAGCAGCTTAGCTCACACTGAAGCTTTCTTT. Its translation: CASSLAHTEAFF. This rearrangement joins TRBV7-8 to TRBJ1-1, with D unclear. CDR1 SGHVS and CDR2 FQNEAQ come from the germline V gene. Trimming removed 0 bases from V and 3 bases from J, with 2 bases in between. This CDR3 has 12 amino acids. The variable domain in full, with the rest retrieved from reference TRBV7-8 and TRBJ1-1, is GAGVSQSPRYKVAKRGQDVALRCDPISGHVSLFWYQQALGQGPEFLTYFQNEAQLDKSGLPSDRFFAERPEGSVSTLKIQRTQQEDSAVYLCASSLAHTEAFFGQGTRLTVV.

V gene TRBV9 combines with J gene TRBJ2-3; a possible D gene is TRBD1 (6 bases). Germline V gene data show CDR1 as SGDLS and CDR2 as YYNGEE. The CDR3 consists of 16 residues. V was cut by 0 bases and J by 3 bases, with 14 bases left in between. This chain's CDR3 is CASSVGSQGSTDTQYF. The CDR3 DNA reads as TGTGCCAGCAGCGTAGGGTCCCAGGGGAGTACAGATACGCAGTATTTT.

This clone was recorded once. The CDR3 bases are TGTGCCAGCAGCTTGGTAGGCTACGAGCAGTACTTC. It specifies CASSLVGYEQYF. This chain uses TRBV5-5 with TRBJ2-7; D is uncertain. CDR3 size: 12 residues. V was trimmed by 0 bases and J by 3 bases, leaving 4 bases between them. Germline V gene lookup returns CDR1 SGHKS and CDR2 YYEKEE (reference sequence).

This chain joins TRBV9 and TRBJ2-7; 8 bases match TRBD2. The CDR3 is made up of 15 amino acids. V lost 0 bases, J lost 1 base, and 3 bases stayed unmatched. The germline V gene has CDR1 SGDLS and CDR2 YYNGEE. Written as DNA, the CDR3 is TGTGCCAGCAGCGTAGGGGTAGCGGGGTCCTACGAGCAGTACTTC. Its translation: CASSVGVAGSYEQYF.

V is TRBV19 and J is TRBJ2-1, with D tentatively TRBD2 (6 bases). V dropped 3 bases and J dropped 7 bases, with 16 bases sitting between them. CDR1 LNHDA and CDR2 SQIVND come from the germline V gene (reference sequence). CDR3 size: 15 residues. The CDR3 DNA reads TGTGCCAGTAGTATCTTTGGAGGGGAAGGTAATGAGCAGTTCTTC. Translation gives CASSIFGGEGNEQFF.

The chain is built from TRBV5-6 and TRBJ2-7; the D gene is possibly TRBD2 (5 bases). V lost 4 bases and J 0 bases, leaving 14 bases between the germline ends. The germline CDR1 and CDR2 sequences are SGHDT and YYEEEE. The length of the CDR3 is 15 residues. CDR3 loop: CASSPRGSDSYEQYF. The CDR3 bases are TGTGCCAGCAGCCCCCGGGGTTCAGACTCCTACGAGCAGTACTTC.

The rearrangement joins TRBV6-5 to TRBJ2-1, with 9 bases identical to TRBD1. This CDR3 has 15 amino acids. Germline V gene lookup returns CDR1 MNHEY and CDR2 SVGAGI. The ends lost 6 bases at V and 5 bases at J; junction bases unmatched: 8. In DNA, the CDR3 is TGTGCCAGCAGGGGGGACAGGGTCAACGACAATGAGCAGTTCTTC. Translated, it gives CASRGDRVNDNEQFF.

The rearrangement links TRBV27 to TRBJ2-2; TRBD2 aligns across 12 bases. Germline V gene sequence: CDR1 MNHEY, CDR2 SMNVEV (reference sequence). The CDR3 consists of 18 residues. V gave up 8 bases and J gave up 3 bases; unmatched junction bases: 13. The CDR3 sequence: CASSLLAGGPSYTGELFF. In DNA form, the CDR3 reads TGTGCCAGCTCCCTACTAGCGGGAGGACCCTCCTACACCGGGGAGCTGTTTTTT.